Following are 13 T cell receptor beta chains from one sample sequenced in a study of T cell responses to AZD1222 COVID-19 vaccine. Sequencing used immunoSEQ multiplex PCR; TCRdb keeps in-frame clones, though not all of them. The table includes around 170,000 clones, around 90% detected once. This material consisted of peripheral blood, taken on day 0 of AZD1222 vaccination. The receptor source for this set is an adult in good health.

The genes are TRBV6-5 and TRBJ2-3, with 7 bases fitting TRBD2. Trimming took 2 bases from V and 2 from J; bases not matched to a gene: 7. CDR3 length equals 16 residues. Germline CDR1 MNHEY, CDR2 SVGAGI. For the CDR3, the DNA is TGTGCCAGCAGTTACGGAATGGGGGGGACCACAGATACGCAGTATTTT. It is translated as CASSYGMGGTTDTQYF.

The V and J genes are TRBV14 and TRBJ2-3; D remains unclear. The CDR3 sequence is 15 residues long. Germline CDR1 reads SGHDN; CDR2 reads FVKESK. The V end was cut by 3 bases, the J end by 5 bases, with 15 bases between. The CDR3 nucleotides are TGTGCCAGCAGCCACTCGGCGGATCCCCTAGATACGCAGTATTTT. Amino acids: CASSHSADPLDTQYF.

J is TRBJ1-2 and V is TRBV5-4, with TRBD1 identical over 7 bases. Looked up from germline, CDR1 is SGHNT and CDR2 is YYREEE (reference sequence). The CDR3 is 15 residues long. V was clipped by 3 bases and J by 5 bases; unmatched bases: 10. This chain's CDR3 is CASSSTRQGLYGYTF. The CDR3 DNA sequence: TGTGCCAGCAGCTCCACGCGACAGGGCCTATATGGCTACACCTTC.

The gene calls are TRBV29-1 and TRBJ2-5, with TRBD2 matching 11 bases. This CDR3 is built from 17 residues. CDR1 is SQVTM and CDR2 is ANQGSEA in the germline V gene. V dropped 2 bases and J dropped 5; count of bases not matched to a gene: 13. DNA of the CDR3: TGCAGCGTTGAAACTAGCGGGAGTTTCGGGGGCCGGGAGACCCAGTACTTC. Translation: CSVETSGSFGGRETQYF.

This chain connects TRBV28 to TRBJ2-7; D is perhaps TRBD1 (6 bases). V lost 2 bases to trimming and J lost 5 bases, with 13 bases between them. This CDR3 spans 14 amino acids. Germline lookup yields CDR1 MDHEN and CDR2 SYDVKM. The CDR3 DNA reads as TGTGCCAGCAGTTTAGCAGGGGTGGTCAACGAGCAGTACTTC. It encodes CASSLAGVVNEQYF. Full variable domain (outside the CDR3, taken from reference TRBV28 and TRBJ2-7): DVKVTQSSRYLVKRTGEKVFLECVQDMDHENMFWYRQDPGLGLRLIYFSYDVKMKEKGDIPEGYSVSREKKERFSLILESASTNQTSMYLCASSLAGVVNEQYFGPGTRLTVT.

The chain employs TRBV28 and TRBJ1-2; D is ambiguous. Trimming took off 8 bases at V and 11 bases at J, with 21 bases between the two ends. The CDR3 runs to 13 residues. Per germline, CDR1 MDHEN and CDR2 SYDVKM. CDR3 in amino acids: CASESPAPGKYTF. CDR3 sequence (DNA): TGTGCCAGCGAATCTCCAGCCCCCGGTAAATACACCTTC.

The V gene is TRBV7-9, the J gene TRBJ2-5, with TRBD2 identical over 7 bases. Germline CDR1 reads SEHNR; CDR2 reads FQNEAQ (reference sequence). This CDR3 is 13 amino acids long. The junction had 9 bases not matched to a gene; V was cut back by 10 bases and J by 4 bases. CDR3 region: CATLSGRGETQYF. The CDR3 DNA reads TGTGCCACCCTATCTGGGAGGGGAGAGACCCAGTACTTC. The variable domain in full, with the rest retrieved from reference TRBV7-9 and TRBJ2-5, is DTGVSQNPRHKITKRGQNVTFRCDPISEHNRLYWYRQTLGQGPEFLTYFQNEAQLEKSRLLSDRFSAERPKGSFSTLEIQRTEQGDSAMYLCATLSGRGETQYFGPGTRLLVL.

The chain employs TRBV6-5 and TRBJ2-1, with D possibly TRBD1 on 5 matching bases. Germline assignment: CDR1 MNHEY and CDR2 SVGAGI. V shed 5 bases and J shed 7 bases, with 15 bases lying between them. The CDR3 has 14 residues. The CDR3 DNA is TGTGCCAGCAGTCTGACAGTACTGATGAATGAGCAGTTCTTC. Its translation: CASSLTVLMNEQFF.

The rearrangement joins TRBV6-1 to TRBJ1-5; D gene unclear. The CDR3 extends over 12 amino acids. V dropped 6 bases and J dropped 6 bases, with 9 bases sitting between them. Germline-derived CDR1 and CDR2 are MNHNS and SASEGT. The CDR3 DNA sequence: TGTGCCAGCAGGCCCCGGAGTCAGCCCCAGCATTTT. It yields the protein CASRPRSQPQHF.

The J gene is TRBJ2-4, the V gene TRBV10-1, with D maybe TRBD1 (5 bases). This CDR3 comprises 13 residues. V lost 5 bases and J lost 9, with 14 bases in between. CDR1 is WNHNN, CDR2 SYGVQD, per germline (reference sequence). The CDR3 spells CASSPGRNGIQYF. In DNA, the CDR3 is TGCGCCAGCAGTCCAGGGCGGAACGGCATTCAGTACTTC.

CDR3 nucleotide sequence: TGTGCCAGCTCCAGACAGCCTAGCAATCAGCCCCAGCATTTT. It encodes CASSRQPSNQPQHF. The rearrangement joins TRBV18 to TRBJ1-5; possible D gene TRBD1, 5 bases. Germline lookup yields CDR1 KGHSH and CDR2 LQKENI. V gave up 6 bases and J gave up 0 bases, with 9 bases separating them. CDR3 length equals 14 residues.

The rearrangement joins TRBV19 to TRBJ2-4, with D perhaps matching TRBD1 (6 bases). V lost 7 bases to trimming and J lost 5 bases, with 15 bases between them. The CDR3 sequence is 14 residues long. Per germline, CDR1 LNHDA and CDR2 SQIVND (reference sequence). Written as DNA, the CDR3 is TGTGCCAGTAATTTTGGGACAACAGAAAACATTCAGTACTTC. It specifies CASNFGTTENIQYF.

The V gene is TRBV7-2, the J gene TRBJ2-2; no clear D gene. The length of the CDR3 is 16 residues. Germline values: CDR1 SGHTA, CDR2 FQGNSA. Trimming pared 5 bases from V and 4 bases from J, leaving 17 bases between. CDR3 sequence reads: CASSEWPRVSTGELFF. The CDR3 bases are TGTGCCAGCAGCGAGTGGCCCAGAGTAAGCACCGGGGAGCTGTTTTTT.